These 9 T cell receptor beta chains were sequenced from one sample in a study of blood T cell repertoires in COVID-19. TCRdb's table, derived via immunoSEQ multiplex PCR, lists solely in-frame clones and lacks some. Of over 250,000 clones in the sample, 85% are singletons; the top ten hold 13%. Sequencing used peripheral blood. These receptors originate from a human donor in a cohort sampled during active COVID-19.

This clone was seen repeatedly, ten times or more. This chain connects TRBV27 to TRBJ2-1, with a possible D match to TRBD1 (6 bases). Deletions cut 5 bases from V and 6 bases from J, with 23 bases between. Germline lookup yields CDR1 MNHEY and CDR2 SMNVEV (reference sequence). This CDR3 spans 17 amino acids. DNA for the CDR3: TGTGCCAGCAGTCCCAGACAGGCCACAGTACCGACCAATGAGCAGTTCTTC. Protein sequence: CASSPRQATVPTNEQFF.

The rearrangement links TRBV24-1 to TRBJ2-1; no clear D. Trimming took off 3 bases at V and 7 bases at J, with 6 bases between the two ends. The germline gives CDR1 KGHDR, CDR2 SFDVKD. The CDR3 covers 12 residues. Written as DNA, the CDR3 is TGTGCCACCAGTGATCTTTCGAATGAGCAGTTCTTC. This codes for CATSDLSNEQFF.

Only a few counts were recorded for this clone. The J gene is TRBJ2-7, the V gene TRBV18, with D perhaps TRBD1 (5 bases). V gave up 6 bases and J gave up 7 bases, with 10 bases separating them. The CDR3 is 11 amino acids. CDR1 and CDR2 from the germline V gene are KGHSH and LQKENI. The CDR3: CASSSGLEQYF. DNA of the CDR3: TGTGCCAGCTCGTCAGGGTTAGAGCAGTACTTC.

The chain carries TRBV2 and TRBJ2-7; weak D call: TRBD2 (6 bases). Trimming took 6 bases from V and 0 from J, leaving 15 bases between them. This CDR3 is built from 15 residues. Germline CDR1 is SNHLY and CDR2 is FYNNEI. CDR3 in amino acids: CASSLTEGGSYEQYF. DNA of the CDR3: TGTGCCAGCAGCCTCACGGAGGGAGGCTCCTACGAGCAGTACTTC.

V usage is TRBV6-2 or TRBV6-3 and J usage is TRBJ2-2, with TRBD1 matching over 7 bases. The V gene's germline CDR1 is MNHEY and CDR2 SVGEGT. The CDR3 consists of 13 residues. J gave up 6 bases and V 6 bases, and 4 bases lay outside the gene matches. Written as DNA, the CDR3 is TGTGCCAGCAGCCCCGGACAGGCCGGGGAGCTGTTTTTT. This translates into CASSPGQAGELFF.

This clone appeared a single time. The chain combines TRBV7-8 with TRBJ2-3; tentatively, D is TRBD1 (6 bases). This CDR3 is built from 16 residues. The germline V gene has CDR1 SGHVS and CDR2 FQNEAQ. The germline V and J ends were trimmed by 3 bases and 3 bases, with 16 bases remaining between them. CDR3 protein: CASSFKSGVGTDTQYF. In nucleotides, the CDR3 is TGTGCCAGCAGCTTCAAATCAGGGGTTGGAACAGATACGCAGTATTTT.

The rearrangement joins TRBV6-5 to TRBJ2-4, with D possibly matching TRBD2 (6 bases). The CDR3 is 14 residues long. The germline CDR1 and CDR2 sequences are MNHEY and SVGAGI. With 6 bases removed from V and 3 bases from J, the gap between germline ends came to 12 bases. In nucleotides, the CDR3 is TGTGCCAGCAGCGTGGACTACGGCAAAAACATTCAGTACTTC. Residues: CASSVDYGKNIQYF.

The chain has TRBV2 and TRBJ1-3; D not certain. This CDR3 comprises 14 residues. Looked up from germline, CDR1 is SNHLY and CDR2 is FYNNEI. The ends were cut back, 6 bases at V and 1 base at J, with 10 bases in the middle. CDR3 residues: CASSYTMSGNTIYF. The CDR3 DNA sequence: TGTGCCAGCAGCTATACTATGTCTGGAAACACCATATATTTT.

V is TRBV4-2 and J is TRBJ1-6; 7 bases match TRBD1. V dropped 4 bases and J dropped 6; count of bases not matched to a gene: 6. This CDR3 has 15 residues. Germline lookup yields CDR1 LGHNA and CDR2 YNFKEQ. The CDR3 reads CASSPWTGGNSPLHF. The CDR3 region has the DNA TGTGCCAGCAGCCCCTGGACAGGTGGTAATTCACCCCTCCACTTT.